The rows below give T cell receptor beta chains drawn from one sample of a study of immune characterization of retroperitoneal liposarcoma. TCRdb used MiXCR to reprocess the PCR reads, holding one entry per CDR3 protein. The table shows some 2,900 distinct CDR3 sequences, with over 35% occurring only once. Sequenced input: tumor tissue. All receptors derive from a male donor with retroperitoneal liposarcoma. Both conserved end residues are part of each CDR3. A D gene is named only where the DNA matches it firmly. A row's size may be missing; if present it is once, few, many or a size class.

cdr3_aa: CASSLQRATDTQYF; cdr3_nt: TGTGCCAGCAGCTTACAGCGGGCCACAGATACGCAGTATTTT; j_call: TRBJ2-3; clone_size: .; d_call: .; v_call: TRBV7-2; cdr3_length: 14
cdr3_aa: CASSSFWASQETQFF; cdr3_nt: TGTGCCAGCAGCTCCTTTTGGGCCAGCCAAGAGACCCAGTTCTTC; j_call: TRBJ2-1; clone_size: .; d_call: .; v_call: TRBV7-2; cdr3_length: 15
cdr3_aa: CASSVTGFSETQYF; cdr3_nt: TGTGCCAGCAGCGTGACAGGGTTTTCAGAGACCCAGTACTTC; j_call: TRBJ2-5; clone_size: .; d_call: TRBD1; v_call: TRBV7-2; cdr3_length: 14
cdr3_aa: CASSHRQQETQFF; cdr3_nt: TGTGCCAGCAGCCACCGACAGCAAGAGACCCAGTTCTTC; j_call: TRBJ2-1; clone_size: few; d_call: .; v_call: TRBV27; cdr3_length: 13
cdr3_aa: CASSLVVSGSGETQYF; cdr3_nt: TGTGCCAGCAGCTTAGTGGTTAGCGGGAGTGGAGAGACCCAGTACTTC; j_call: TRBJ2-5; clone_size: .; d_call: TRBD2; v_call: TRBV7-6; cdr3_length: 16
cdr3_aa: CASTRLAGSFEETQYF; cdr3_nt: TGTGCCAGCACCCGGCTAGCGGGAAGTTTCGAAGAGACCCAGTACTTC; j_call: TRBJ2-5; clone_size: few; d_call: TRBD2; v_call: TRBV6-1; cdr3_length: 16
cdr3_aa: CASSLSVVYGYTF; cdr3_nt: TGTGCCAGCAGCTTGTCAGTTGTATATGGCTACACCTTC; j_call: TRBJ1-2; clone_size: .; d_call: .; v_call: TRBV5-4; cdr3_length: 13
cdr3_aa: CASSLVYADTQYF; cdr3_nt: TGTGCCAGCAGCTTAGTGTATGCAGATACGCAGTATTTT; j_call: TRBJ2-3; clone_size: .; d_call: .; v_call: TRBV7-8; cdr3_length: 13
cdr3_aa: CASRRLAGGQGVQYF; cdr3_nt: TGTGCCAGCAGACGACTAGCGGGAGGACAGGGGGTCCAGTACTTC; j_call: TRBJ2-5; clone_size: few; d_call: TRBD2; v_call: TRBV7-2; cdr3_length: 15
cdr3_aa: CASSLGPAGLSPYEQYF; cdr3_nt: TGTGCCAGCAGTTTAGGTCCGGCAGGACTCTCCCCCTACGAGCAGTACTTC; j_call: TRBJ2-7; clone_size: few; d_call: .; v_call: TRBV12-3/TRBV12-4; cdr3_length: 17
cdr3_aa: CASSYSPGGIPYEQYF; cdr3_nt: TGTGCCAGCAGTTACTCGCCAGGGGGGATTCCCTACGAGCAGTACTTC; j_call: TRBJ2-7; clone_size: medium-sized; d_call: .; v_call: TRBV6-5; cdr3_length: 16
cdr3_aa: CASSPTGQSYNEQFF; cdr3_nt: TGTGCCAGCAGCCCGACGGGACAGTCCTACAATGAGCAGTTCTTC; j_call: TRBJ2-1; clone_size: .; d_call: TRBD1; v_call: TRBV6-1; cdr3_length: 15
cdr3_aa: CASSYGESDREYEQYF; cdr3_nt: TGTGCCAGCAGTTACGGTGAGTCGGACAGAGAATACGAGCAGTACTTC; j_call: TRBJ2-7; clone_size: .; d_call: .; v_call: TRBV6-5; cdr3_length: 16
cdr3_aa: CASSSTRQSVLINSPLHF; cdr3_nt: TGTGCCAGCAGCTCAACTCGCCAGAGTGTCTTAATTAATTCACCCCTCCACTTT; j_call: TRBJ1-6; clone_size: once; d_call: .; v_call: TRBV7-8; cdr3_length: 18
cdr3_aa: CASSLRQGIYNEQFF; cdr3_nt: TGTGCCAGCAGCTTAAGACAGGGTATTTACAATGAGCAGTTCTTC; j_call: TRBJ2-1; clone_size: few; d_call: TRBD1; v_call: TRBV7-3; cdr3_length: 15
cdr3_aa: CASSLASGGQPQHF; cdr3_nt: TGTGCCAGCAGCTTGGCCTCGGGGGGTCAGCCCCAGCATTTT; j_call: TRBJ1-5; clone_size: medium-sized; d_call: .; v_call: TRBV5-6; cdr3_length: 14
cdr3_aa: CASKQGYGANVLTF; cdr3_nt: TGTGCCAGCAAGCAGGGGTACGGGGCCAACGTCCTGACTTTC; j_call: TRBJ2-6; clone_size: .; d_call: .; v_call: TRBV6-8; cdr3_length: 14
cdr3_aa: CASSLDRSSYEQYF; cdr3_nt: TGTGCCAGCAGTTTGGACAGAAGCTCCTACGAGCAGTACTTC; j_call: TRBJ2-7; clone_size: once; d_call: .; v_call: TRBV12-3/TRBV12-4; cdr3_length: 14
cdr3_aa: CASSLDPRGGETQFF; cdr3_nt: TGTGCCAGCAGCTTAGATCCTAGGGGAGGTGAGACCCAGTTCTTC; j_call: TRBJ2-1; clone_size: .; d_call: .; v_call: TRBV7-2; cdr3_length: 15
cdr3_aa: CASIRAGVNEQFF; cdr3_nt: TGTGCCAGCATCCGAGCGGGAGTCAATGAGCAGTTCTTC; j_call: TRBJ2-1; clone_size: .; d_call: TRBD2; v_call: TRBV6-5; cdr3_length: 13
cdr3_aa: CASQRTQNEKLFF; cdr3_nt: TGTGCCAGCCAGAGGACACAAAATGAAAAACTGTTTTTT; j_call: TRBJ1-4; clone_size: medium-sized; d_call: .; v_call: TRBV6-1; cdr3_length: 13
cdr3_aa: CASSPGKAKMNTEAFF; cdr3_nt: TGTGCCAGCAGTCCCGGGAAGGCGAAGATGAACACTGAAGCTTTCTTT; j_call: TRBJ1-1; clone_size: once; d_call: .; v_call: TRBV6-6; cdr3_length: 16
cdr3_aa: CASSLGMGLEAFF; cdr3_nt: TGCGCCAGCAGCTTGGGAATGGGACTGGAAGCTTTCTTT; j_call: TRBJ1-1; clone_size: .; d_call: .; v_call: TRBV5-1; cdr3_length: 13
cdr3_aa: CASSLGVGTGEQYF; cdr3_nt: TGTGCCAGCAGCCTGGGGGTCGGGACTGGTGAGCAGTACTTC; j_call: TRBJ2-7; clone_size: once; d_call: .; v_call: TRBV6-8; cdr3_length: 14
cdr3_aa: CASSQGSGETYEQYF; cdr3_nt: TGCGCCAGCAGCCAAGGATCGGGAGAAACCTACGAGCAGTACTTC; j_call: TRBJ2-7; clone_size: .; d_call: .; v_call: TRBV4-3; cdr3_length: 15
cdr3_aa: CATSDGTVYNEQFF; cdr3_nt: TGTGCCACCAGTGACGGGACGGTCTACAATGAGCAGTTCTTC; j_call: TRBJ2-1; clone_size: .; d_call: .; v_call: TRBV24-1; cdr3_length: 14
cdr3_aa: CASRDGLADTQYF; cdr3_nt: TGTGCCAGCAGAGACGGACTAGCAGATACGCAGTATTTT; j_call: TRBJ2-3; clone_size: large; d_call: TRBD2; v_call: TRBV12-3/TRBV12-4; cdr3_length: 13
cdr3_aa: CASSSSYQGIHNSPLHF; cdr3_nt: TGTGCCAGCAGTTCCTCTTACCAGGGGATTCATAATTCACCCCTCCACTTT; j_call: TRBJ1-6; clone_size: once; d_call: .; v_call: TRBV6-1; cdr3_length: 17
cdr3_aa: CASSRAGFYNEQFF; cdr3_nt: TGTGCCAGCAGCCGAGCGGGGTTCTACAATGAGCAGTTCTTC; j_call: TRBJ2-1; clone_size: .; d_call: TRBD2; v_call: TRBV11-2; cdr3_length: 14
cdr3_aa: CASSYRGEQFF; cdr3_nt: TGTGCCAGCAGCTACAGAGGTGAGCAGTTCTTC; j_call: TRBJ2-1; clone_size: .; d_call: .; v_call: TRBV12-3/TRBV12-4; cdr3_length: 11
cdr3_aa: CASSYDNRGTEQYF; cdr3_nt: TGTGCCAGCAGCTACGACAACCGAGGGACCGAGCAGTACTTC; j_call: TRBJ2-7; clone_size: .; d_call: .; v_call: TRBV11-3; cdr3_length: 14
cdr3_aa: CASSPLAGTSYNEQFF; cdr3_nt: TGCGCCAGCAGTCCTCTAGCGGGAACCTCCTACAATGAGCAGTTCTTC; j_call: TRBJ2-1; clone_size: .; d_call: TRBD2; v_call: TRBV4-3; cdr3_length: 16
cdr3_aa: CASSLRLAGVETQYF; cdr3_nt: TGTGCCAGCAGTTTACGGCTAGCGGGGGTGGAGACCCAGTACTTC; j_call: TRBJ2-5; clone_size: once; d_call: TRBD2; v_call: TRBV12-3/TRBV12-4; cdr3_length: 15
cdr3_aa: CASSAHVYNEQYF; cdr3_nt: TGTGCCAGCAGTGCTCACGTTTACAATGAGCAGTACTTC; j_call: TRBJ2-5; clone_size: .; d_call: .; v_call: TRBV6-6; cdr3_length: 13
cdr3_aa: CASSYSWEMNTEAFF; cdr3_nt: TGTGCCAGCAGTTATAGTTGGGAAATGAACACTGAAGCTTTCTTT; j_call: TRBJ1-1; clone_size: few; d_call: .; v_call: TRBV6-1; cdr3_length: 15